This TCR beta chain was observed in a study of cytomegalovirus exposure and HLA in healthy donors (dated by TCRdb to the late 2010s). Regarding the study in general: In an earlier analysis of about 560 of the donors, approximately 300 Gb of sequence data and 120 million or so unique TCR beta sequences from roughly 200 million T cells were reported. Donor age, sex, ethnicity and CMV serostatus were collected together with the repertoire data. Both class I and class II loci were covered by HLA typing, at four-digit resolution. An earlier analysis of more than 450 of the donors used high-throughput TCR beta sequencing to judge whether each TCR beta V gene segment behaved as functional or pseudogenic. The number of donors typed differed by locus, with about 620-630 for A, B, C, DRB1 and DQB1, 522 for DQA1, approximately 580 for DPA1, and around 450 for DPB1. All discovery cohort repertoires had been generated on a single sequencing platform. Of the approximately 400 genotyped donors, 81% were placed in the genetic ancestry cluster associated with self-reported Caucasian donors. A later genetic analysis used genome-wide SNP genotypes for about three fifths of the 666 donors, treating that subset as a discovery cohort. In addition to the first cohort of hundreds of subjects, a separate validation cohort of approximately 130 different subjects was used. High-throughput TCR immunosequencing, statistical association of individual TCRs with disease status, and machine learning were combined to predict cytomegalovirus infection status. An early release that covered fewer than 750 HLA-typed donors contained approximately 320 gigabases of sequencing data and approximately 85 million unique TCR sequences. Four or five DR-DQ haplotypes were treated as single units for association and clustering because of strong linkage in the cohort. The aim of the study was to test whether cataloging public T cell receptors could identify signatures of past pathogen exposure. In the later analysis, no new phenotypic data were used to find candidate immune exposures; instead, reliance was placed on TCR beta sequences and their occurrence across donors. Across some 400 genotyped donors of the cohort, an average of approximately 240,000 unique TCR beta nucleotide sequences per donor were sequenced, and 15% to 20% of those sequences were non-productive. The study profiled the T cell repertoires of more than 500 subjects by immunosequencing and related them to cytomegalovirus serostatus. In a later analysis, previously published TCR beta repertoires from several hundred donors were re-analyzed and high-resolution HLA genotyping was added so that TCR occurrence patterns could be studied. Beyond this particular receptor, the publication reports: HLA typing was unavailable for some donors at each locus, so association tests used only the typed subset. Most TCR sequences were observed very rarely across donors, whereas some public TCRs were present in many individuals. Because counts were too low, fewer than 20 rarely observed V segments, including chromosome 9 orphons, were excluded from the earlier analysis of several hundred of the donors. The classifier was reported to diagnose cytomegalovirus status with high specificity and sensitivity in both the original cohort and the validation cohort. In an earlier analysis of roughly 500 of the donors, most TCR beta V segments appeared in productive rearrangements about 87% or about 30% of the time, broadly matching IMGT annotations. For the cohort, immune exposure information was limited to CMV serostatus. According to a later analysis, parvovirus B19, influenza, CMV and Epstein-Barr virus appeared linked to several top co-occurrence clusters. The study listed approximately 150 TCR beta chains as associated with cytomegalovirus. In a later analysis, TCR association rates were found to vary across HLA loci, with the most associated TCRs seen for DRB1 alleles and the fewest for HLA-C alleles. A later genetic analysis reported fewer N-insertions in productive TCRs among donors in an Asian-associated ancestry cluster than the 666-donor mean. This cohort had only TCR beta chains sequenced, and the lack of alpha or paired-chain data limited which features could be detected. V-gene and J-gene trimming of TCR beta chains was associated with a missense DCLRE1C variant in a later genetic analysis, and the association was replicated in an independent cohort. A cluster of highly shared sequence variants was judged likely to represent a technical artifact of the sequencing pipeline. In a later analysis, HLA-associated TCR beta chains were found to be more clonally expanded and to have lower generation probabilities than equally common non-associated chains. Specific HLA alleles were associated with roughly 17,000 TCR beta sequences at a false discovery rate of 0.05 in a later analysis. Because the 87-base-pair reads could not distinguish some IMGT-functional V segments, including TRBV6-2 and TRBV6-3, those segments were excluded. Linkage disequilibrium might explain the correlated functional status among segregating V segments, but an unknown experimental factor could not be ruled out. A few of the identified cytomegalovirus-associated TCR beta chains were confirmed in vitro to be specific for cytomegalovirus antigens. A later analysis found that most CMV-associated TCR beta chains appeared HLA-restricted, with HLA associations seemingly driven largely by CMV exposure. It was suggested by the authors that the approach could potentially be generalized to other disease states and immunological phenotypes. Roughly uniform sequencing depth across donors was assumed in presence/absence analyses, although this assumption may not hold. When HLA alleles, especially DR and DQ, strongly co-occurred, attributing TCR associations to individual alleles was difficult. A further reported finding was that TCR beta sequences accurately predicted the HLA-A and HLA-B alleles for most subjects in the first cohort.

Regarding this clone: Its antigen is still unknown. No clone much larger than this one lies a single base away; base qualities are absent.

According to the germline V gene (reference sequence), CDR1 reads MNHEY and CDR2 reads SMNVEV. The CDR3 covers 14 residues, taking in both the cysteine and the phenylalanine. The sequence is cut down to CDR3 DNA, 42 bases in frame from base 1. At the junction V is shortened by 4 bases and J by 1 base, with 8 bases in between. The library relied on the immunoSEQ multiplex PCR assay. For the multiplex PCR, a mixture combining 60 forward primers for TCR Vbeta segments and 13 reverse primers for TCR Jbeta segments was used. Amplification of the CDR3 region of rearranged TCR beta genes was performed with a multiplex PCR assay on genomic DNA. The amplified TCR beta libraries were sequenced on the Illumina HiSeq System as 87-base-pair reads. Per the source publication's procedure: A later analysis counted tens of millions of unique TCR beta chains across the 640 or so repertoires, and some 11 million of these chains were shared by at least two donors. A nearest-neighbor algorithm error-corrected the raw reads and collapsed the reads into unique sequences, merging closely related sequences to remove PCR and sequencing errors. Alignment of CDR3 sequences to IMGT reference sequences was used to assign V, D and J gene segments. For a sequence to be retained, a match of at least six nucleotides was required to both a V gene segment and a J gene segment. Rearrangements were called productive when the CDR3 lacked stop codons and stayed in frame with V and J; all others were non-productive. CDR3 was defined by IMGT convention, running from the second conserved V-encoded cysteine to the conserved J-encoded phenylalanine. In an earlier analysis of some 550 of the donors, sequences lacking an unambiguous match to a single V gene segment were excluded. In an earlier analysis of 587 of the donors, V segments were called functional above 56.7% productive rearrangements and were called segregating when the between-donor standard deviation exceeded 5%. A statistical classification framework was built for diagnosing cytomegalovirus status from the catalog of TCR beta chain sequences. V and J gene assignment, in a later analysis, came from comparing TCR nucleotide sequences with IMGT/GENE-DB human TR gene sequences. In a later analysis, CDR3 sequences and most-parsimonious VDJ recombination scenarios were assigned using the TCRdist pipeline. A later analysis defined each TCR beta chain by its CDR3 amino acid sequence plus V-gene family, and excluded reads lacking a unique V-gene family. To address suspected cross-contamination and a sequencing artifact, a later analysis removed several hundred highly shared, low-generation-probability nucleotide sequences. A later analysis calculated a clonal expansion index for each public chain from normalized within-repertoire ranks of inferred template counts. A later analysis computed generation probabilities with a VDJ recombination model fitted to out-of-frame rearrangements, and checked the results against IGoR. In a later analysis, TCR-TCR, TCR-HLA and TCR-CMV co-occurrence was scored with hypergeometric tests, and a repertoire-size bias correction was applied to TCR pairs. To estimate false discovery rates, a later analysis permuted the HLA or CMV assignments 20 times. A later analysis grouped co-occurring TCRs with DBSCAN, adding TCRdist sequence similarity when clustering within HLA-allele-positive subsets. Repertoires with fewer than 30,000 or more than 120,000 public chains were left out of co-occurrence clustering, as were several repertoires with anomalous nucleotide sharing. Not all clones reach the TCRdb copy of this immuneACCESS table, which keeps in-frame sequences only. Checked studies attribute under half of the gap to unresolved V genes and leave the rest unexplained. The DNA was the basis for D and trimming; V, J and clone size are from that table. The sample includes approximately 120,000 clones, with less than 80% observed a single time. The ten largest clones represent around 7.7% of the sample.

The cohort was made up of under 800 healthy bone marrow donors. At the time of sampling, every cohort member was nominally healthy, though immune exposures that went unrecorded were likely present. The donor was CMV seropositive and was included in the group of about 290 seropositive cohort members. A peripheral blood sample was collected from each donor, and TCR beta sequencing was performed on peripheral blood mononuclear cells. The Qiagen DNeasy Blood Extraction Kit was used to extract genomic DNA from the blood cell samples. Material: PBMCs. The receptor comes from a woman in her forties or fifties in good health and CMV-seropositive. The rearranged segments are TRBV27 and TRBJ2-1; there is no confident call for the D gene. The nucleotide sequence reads TGTGCCAGCAGTTGGGCCAGTTCCTACAATGAGCAGTTCTTC. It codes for CASSWASSYNEQFF.